This T cell receptor (beta chain) derives from a study of blood T cells in healthy people across ages. Study outcomes and limitations: Naive CD4+ cell counts and diversity both ran higher in long-lived than in aged donors. Diversity was estimated from one million T cells, and these estimates were considered underestimates.

Concerning this clonotype itself: The antigen remains unidentified.

For the second PCR, which ran for 7 to 11 cycles, a sample-barcoded 5' primer and a J-beta primer mix were used. TCRdb fed the 5' RACE reads into MiXCR, producing one record per CDR3 protein. The sample includes approximately 780,000 distinct CDR3 sequences, around 25% of them seen just once. The V gene's germline CDR1 is SGHTA and CDR2 FQGNSA. This CDR3 is 15 amino acids long. Trimming stripped 1 base from V and 10 bases from J, with 14 bases between. These sequences were also reported in another study, on T cells of mothers and their children. In that study: The donor cohort consisted of three healthy Caucasian mothers and their six children. Overlap in related mother-child pairs always slightly exceeded unrelated pairs, never significantly.

Sequencing was done on a sample of blood. The clonotype comes from a boy aged 5 to 17 in good health. The chain uses TRBV7-2 and TRBJ1-6, with TRBD1 as a possible D gene (6 bases). The CDR3 loop reads CASSLGAAGASPLHF. The CDR3 DNA reads TGTGCCAGCAGCTTAGGCGCCGCAGGGGCCTCACCCCTCCACTTT.